The sequence of this TCR beta chain was determined in a study of T cell responses to AZD1222 COVID-19 vaccine. Clones were read by immunoSEQ multiplex PCR, and TCRdb kept only the in-frame ones, dropping some. The table lists roughly 180,000 clones, 85% to 95% of them singletons. The V gene's germline CDR1 is SNHLY and CDR2 FYNNEI. The V end lost 7 bases, the J end lost 1 base, and 10 bases lay between the germline ends. The CDR3 has 13 residues. The study, taken as a whole, reports: When two AZD1222 doses had been given, Spike-specific TCR breadth and depth rose.

As to this clone: Antigen specificity is unknown.

The specimen was peripheral blood, collected on day 0 of AZD1222 vaccination. The sequence derives from an adult in good health. V and J are TRBV2 and TRBJ1-2; unclear D gene. CDR3 amino acids: CASTLGFNYGYTF. In DNA form, the CDR3 reads TGTGCCAGCACCCTGGGTTTTAACTATGGCTACACCTTC.